This T cell receptor beta chain was observed in a study of blood T cell repertoires in COVID-19. The CDR3 runs 16 residues. V shed 6 bases, J shed 3 bases, and the junction held 11 bases outside the gene matches. CDR1 and CDR2 (germline): MNHEY, SMNVEV (reference sequence). In the authors' methods: Cell counts per sample came from amplifying reference gene primers. The assay was immunoSEQ multiplex PCR, and TCRdb's table has in-frame clones only and misses some. That table furnishes V, J and clone size, whereas the DNA furnished D and trimming. This table holds about 160,000 clones, 92% found once. The receptor's source is a man aged 25-45 years with COVID-19, enrolled during active disease. This rearrangement joins TRBV27 to TRBJ1-2; 9 nucleotides line up with TRBD1. Sequencing used peripheral blood. The CDR3 spells CASRRGTGFSHYGYTF. DNA for the CDR3: TGTGCCAGCAGGCGGGGGACAGGGTTTTCCCACTATGGCTACACCTTC.